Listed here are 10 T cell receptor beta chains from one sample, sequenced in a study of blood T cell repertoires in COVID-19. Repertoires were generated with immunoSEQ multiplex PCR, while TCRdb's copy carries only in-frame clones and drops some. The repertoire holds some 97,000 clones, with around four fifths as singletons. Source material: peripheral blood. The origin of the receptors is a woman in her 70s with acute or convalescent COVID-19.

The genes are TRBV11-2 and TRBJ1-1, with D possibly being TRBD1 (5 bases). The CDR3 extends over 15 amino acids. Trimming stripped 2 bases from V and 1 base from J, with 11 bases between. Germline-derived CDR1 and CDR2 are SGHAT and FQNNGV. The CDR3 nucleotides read TGTGCCAGCAGCTTATCACCCACAGGGAACACTGAAGCTTTCTTT. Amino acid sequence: CASSLSPTGNTEAFF.

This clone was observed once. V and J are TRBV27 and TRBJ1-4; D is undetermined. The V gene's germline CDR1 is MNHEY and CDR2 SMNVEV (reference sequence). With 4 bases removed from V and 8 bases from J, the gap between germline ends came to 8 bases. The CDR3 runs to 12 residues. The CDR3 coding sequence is TGTGCCAGCAGTTATGAGAAGGAAAAACTGTTTTTT. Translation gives CASSYEKEKLFF. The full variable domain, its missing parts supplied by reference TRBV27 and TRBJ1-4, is EAQVTQNPRYLITVTGKKLTVTCSQNMNHEYMSWYRQDPGLGLRQIYYSMNVEVTDKGDVPEGYKVSRKEKRNFPLILESPSPNQTSLYFCASSYEKEKLFFGSGTQLSVL.

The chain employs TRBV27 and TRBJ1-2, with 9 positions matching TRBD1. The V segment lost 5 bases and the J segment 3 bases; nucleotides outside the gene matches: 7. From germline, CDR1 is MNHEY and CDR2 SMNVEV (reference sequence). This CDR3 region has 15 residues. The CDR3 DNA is TGTGCCAGCAGTCTTAGACAGGGGGATTACTATGGCTACACCTTC. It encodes CASSLRQGDYYGYTF.

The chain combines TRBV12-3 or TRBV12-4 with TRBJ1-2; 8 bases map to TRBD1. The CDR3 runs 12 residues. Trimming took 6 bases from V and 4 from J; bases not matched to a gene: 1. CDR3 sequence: CASRGTGYGYTF. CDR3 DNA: TGTGCCAGCAGGGGGACAGGCTATGGCTACACCTTC.

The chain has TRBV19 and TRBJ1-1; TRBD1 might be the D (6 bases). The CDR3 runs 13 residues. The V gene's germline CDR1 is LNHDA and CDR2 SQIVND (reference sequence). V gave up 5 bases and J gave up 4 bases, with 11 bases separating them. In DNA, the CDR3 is TGTGCCAGTAGTGCCAGGGGCATCACTGAAGCTTTCTTT. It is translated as CASSARGITEAFF. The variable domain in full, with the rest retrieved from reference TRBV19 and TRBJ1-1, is DGGITQSPKYLFRKEGQNVTLSCEQNLNHDAMYWYRQDPGQGLRLIYYSQIVNDFQKGDIAEGYSVSREKKESFPLTVTSAQKNPTAFYLCASSARGITEAFFGQGTRLTVV.

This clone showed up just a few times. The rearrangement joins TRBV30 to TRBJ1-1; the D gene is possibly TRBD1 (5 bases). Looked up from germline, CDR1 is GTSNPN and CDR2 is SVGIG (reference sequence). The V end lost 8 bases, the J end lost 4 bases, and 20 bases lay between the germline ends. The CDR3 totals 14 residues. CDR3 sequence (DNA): TGTGCCCGGATGCAGGGCAGGGAGGGCACTGAAGCTTTCTTT. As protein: CARMQGREGTEAFF. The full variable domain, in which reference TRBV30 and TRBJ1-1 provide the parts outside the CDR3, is SQTIHQWPATLVQPVGSPLSLECTVEGTSNPNLYWYRQAAGRGLQLLFYSVGIGQISSEVPQNLSASRPQDRQFILSSKKLLLSDSGFYLCARMQGREGTEAFFGQGTRLTVV.

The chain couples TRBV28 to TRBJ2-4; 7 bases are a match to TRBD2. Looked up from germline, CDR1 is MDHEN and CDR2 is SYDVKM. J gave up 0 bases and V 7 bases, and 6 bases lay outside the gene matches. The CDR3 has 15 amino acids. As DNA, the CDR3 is TGTGCCAGCACCCCGAGCGGGGTAGCCAAAAACATTCAGTACTTC. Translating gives CASTPSGVAKNIQYF.

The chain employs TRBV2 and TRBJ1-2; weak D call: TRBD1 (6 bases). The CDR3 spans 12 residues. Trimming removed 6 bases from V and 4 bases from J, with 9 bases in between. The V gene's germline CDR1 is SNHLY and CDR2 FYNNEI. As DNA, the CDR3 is TGTGCCAGCAGGCAGACAGGCTATGGCTACACCTTC. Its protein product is CASRQTGYGYTF.

In DNA form, the CDR3 reads TGTGCCAGTGAACTTTGGGGGGGAGTTAACACCGGGGAGCTGTTTTTT. Its protein product is CASELWGGVNTGELFF. The V and J genes are TRBV19 and TRBJ2-2; 7 bases line up with TRBD2. Looked up from germline, CDR1 is LNHDA and CDR2 is SQIVND (reference sequence). V lost 8 bases, J lost 2 bases, and 11 bases stayed unmatched. The CDR3 has 16 amino acids.

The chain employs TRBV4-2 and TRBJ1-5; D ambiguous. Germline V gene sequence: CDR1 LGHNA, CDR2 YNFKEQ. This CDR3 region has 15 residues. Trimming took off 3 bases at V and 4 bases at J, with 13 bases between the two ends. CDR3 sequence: CASSHEGYANQPQHF. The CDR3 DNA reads TGTGCCAGCAGCCATGAGGGTTATGCGAATCAGCCCCAGCATTTT.